This T cell receptor beta chain originates from a study of CD8 T cells in ankylosing spondylitis. Study outcomes and limitations: Blood of patients with ankylosing spondylitis appeared to be characterized by a TCR beta motif of 8 or 9 highly homologous variants. Prior work had noted some motif variants in reactive arthritis blood and synovial fluid. Significant enrichment of disease-linked clones was reportedly seen in matched ankylosing spondylitis synovial fluid.

Deletions cut 2 bases from V and 9 bases from J, with 11 bases between. Looked up from germline, CDR1 is DFQATT and CDR2 is SNEGSKA (reference sequence). The CDR3 length is 12 residues. TCRdb processed the 5' RACE reads anew with MiXCR; each CDR3 protein has one entry. The sample has fewer than 250,000 distinct CDR3 sequences; approximately 10% are singletons. In its sample, this clonotype was seen a few times. Its matching antigen is unknown. The receptor was isolated from a male donor with ankylosing spondylitis or in good health (not recorded which). The sequencing input was blood, either unsorted or a sorted T cell fraction (not recorded which). The chain is built from TRBV20-1 and TRBJ2-1; D is unclear. The DNA for the CDR3 is TGCAGTGCTAGATGGGTAGCCGGTGAGCAGTTCTTC. Residues: CSARWVAGEQFF.